Included here is one T cell receptor beta chain sequence, with context. This specimen belongs to a study of shared clonotypes between healthy human individuals. This CDR3 spans 16 amino acids. Germline V gives CDR1 MNHEY, CDR2 SMNVEV (reference sequence). The V gene lost 6 bases and the J gene lost 4 bases, with 21 bases spanning the gap. In the naive CD8 group, cells lacked CD45RO and were positively selected for CCR7, so terminally differentiated effector memory CD45RA+ cells were left out. The assay was immunoSEQ multiplex PCR, and TCRdb's table has in-frame clones only and misses some. The sample carries about 2,100,000 clones, around 93% recorded once.

This TCR came from a man in his late teens or twenties in good health. Some clones in this sample may be carry-over from other donors' samples. This chain links TRBV27 with TRBJ1-2; D is ambiguous. Sample: naive CD8+ T cells from PBMCs. The CDR3 coding sequence is TGTGCCAGCAGCCCCGCGCACTCCCTCCGAGGCTATGGCTACACCTTC. It yields the protein CASSPAHSLRGYGYTF.